The 28 T cell receptor beta chains reported below all come from one sample, sequenced in a study of identical twins. TCRdb ran MiXCR on the 5' RACE reads and lists one entry per CDR3 protein. The sample lists 450,000 to 650,000 distinct CDR3 sequences; roughly 9.9% were seen once. These data also formed part of another study, on yellow fever vaccine responses in identical twins.

Sequenced: PBMCs. These receptors all stem from a woman younger than 35 in good health.

The rearrangement uses TRBV9 and TRBJ2-3; TRBD2 aligns across 10 bases. The length of the CDR3 is 17 residues. CDR1 is SGDLS and CDR2 is YYNGEE in the germline V gene. J lost 0 bases, V lost 0 bases, and 4 bases had no gene match. CDR3 DNA: TGTGCCAGCAGCGTAGCCACTAGCGGGACTAGCACAGATACGCAGTATTTT. This codes for CASSVATSGTSTDTQYF.

The table lists this clonotype with many counts. The chain uses TRBV4-2 and TRBJ2-4; TRBD2 matches at 8 bases. CDR3 length equals 18 residues. J gave up 2 bases and V 4 bases, and 13 bases lay outside the gene matches. Germline V gives CDR1 LGHNA, CDR2 YNFKEQ. CDR3 residues: CASSPIGAGGPTKNIQYF. CDR3 nucleotides: TGTGCCAGCAGCCCAATAGGTGCGGGGGGCCCAACCAAAAACATTCAGTACTTC.

At least ten counts were recorded for this clonotype. This rearrangement joins TRBV6-5 to TRBJ2-1, with 7 positions matching TRBD2. Germline CDR1 reads MNHEY; CDR2 reads SVGAGI. This CDR3 is built from 19 residues. V lost 2 bases to trimming and J lost 6 bases; unmatched junction nucleotides: 19. For the CDR3, the DNA is TGTGCCAGCAGTTACCCAGGACTAGTAAGGGTCGGCGGCTGCAATGAGCAGTTCTTC. Protein sequence: CASSYPGLVRVGGCNEQFF.

The rearrangement joins TRBV14 to TRBJ1-2; 7 bases align to TRBD1. Germline CDR1 reads SGHDN; CDR2 reads FVKESK. Germline trimming cut 4 bases from V and 4 bases from J; bases unmatched to any gene: 6. The CDR3 runs to 14 residues. Written as DNA, the CDR3 is TGTGCCAGCAGCCGGCAGGGACAGACCTATGGCTACACCTTC. Translated: CASSRQGQTYGYTF.

The chain is built from TRBV2 and TRBJ2-7; maybe TRBD2 (6 bases). Trimming removed 7 bases at V and 2 bases at J, with 9 bases between. The CDR3 is 12 residues long. Per the germline V gene, CDR1 is SNHLY and CDR2 is FYNNEI. The CDR3 is CASIAGPYEQYF. The CDR3 DNA follows: TGTGCCAGCATTGCGGGACCCTACGAGCAGTACTTC.

The V gene is TRBV6-5, the J gene TRBJ2-7; D unclear. Trimming removed 0 bases from V and 3 bases from J, with 15 bases in between. CDR1 and CDR2 from the germline V gene are MNHEY and SVGAGI. This CDR3 comprises 16 residues. CDR3 loop: CASSYSTRSQDYEQYF. The CDR3, as DNA: TGTGCCAGCAGTTACTCGACGAGGAGTCAGGACTACGAGCAGTACTTC.

This clonotype was seen ten or more times. J is TRBJ2-5 and V is TRBV18; no firm D call. CDR1 KGHSH and CDR2 LQKENI come from the germline V gene. This CDR3 spans 13 amino acids. Trimming cost V 2 bases and J 0 bases, with 4 bases left between them. DNA of the CDR3: TGTGCCAGCTCACCAAAACACCAAGAGACCCAGTACTTC. Translated, it gives CASSPKHQETQYF.

There are many counts of this clonotype. V gene TRBV20-1 combines with J gene TRBJ2-7; 7 bases map to TRBD2. Trimming at V came to 3 bases and at J to 4 bases, leaving 6 bases not matched to a gene. The CDR3 extends over 13 amino acids. From germline, CDR1 is DFQATT and CDR2 SNEGSKA (reference sequence). CDR3 in DNA: TGCAGTGCTAGGGGGACTAACTCGTACGAGCAGTACTTC. Amino acids: CSARGTNSYEQYF.

This clonotype was observed a few times. J is TRBJ1-1 and V is TRBV29-1, with TRBD1 as a possible D gene (5 bases). CDR3 length equals 11 residues. V was trimmed by 7 bases and J by 5 bases, leaving 11 bases between them. CDR1 is SQVTM, CDR2 ANQGSEA, per germline. CDR3 in DNA: TGCAGCGGTAAGGAGGGGACTGAAGCTTTCTTT. This translates into CSGKEGTEAFF.

V gene TRBV6-5 combines with J gene TRBJ1-1, with no clear D. CDR1 is MNHEY and CDR2 is SVGAGI in the germline V gene. The CDR3 consists of 14 residues. V was pared by 2 bases and J by 6 bases, with 13 bases between. The CDR3 DNA is TGTGCCAGCAGTTACGCCGGGGTGTCCTCTGAAGCTTTCTTT. It translates to CASSYAGVSSEAFF.

Points on this clonotype: Just one base apart from a much larger clone, this may be a read error. The genes are TRBV12-3 or TRBV12-4 and TRBJ2-7; 7 bases line up with TRBD1. This CDR3 comprises 14 residues. After removal of 5 bases from V and 10 bases from J, the junction contained 14 bases not matched to a gene. CDR3 sequence reads: CASSKGAGGTDQYF. In DNA, the CDR3 is TGTGCCAGCAGTAAAGGAGCAGGGGGAACCGATCAGTACTTC.

This chain connects TRBV24-1 to TRBJ2-1; D is perhaps TRBD1 (5 bases). Germline loops: CDR1 KGHDR, CDR2 SFDVKD. Trimming removed 0 bases from V and 2 bases from J, with 10 bases in between. CDR3 length: 16 amino acids. The CDR3 nucleotides are TGTGCCACCAGTGATTTGGAGACAGCAGCCTACAATGAGCAGTTCTTC. It yields the protein CATSDLETAAYNEQFF.

This rearrangement joins TRBV29-1 to TRBJ2-7, with D possibly TRBD1 on 6 matching bases. The CDR3 contains 13 residues. V was shortened by 4 bases and J by 5 bases, with 15 bases between the two germline ends. Germline CDR1 and CDR2: SQVTM and ANQGSEA. This CDR3 reads CSVGDTRSHEQYF. The CDR3 DNA reads TGCAGCGTTGGGGACACACGGAGTCACGAGCAGTACTTC.

This clonotype was recorded many times. The rearrangement uses TRBV5-6 and TRBJ2-2, with 7 positions matching TRBD1. V shed 0 bases and J 1 base; nucleotides not matched to a gene: 3. This CDR3 region has 16 residues. Germline CDR1 and CDR2: SGHDT and YYEEEE. The CDR3 spells CASSLGTGRNTGELFF. The CDR3 DNA reads TGTGCCAGCAGCTTGGGGACAGGCCGGAACACCGGGGAGCTGTTTTTT.

The V and J genes are TRBV12-3 or TRBV12-4 and TRBJ1-1, with 9 nucleotides matching TRBD1. V shed 5 bases and J 6 bases; nucleotides not matched to a gene: 7. CDR3 length: 14 residues. CDR3 loop: CASSNTGGSAEAFF. CDR3 DNA: TGTGCCAGCAGTAATACAGGGGGCTCCGCTGAAGCTTTCTTT.

This clonotype occurred many times. In DNA form, the CDR3 reads TGCGCCAGCAGCCCACAGGGGTCAAAGAACACCGGGGAGCTGTTTTTT. It is translated as CASSPQGSKNTGELFF. The chain employs TRBV5-1 and TRBJ2-2; the match to TRBD1 covers 7 bases. The CDR3 is 16 amino acids. V lost 4 bases and J lost 1; bases outside the gene matches: 7. Germline CDR1 is SGHRS and CDR2 is YFSETQ.

Ten or more counts support this clonotype. The genes are TRBV29-1 and TRBJ2-2; tentative D call: TRBD1 (6 bases). Germline V gene data show CDR1 as SQVTM and CDR2 as ANQGSEA. V shed 0 bases and J shed 5 bases, with 13 bases lying between them. This CDR3 is 15 amino acids long. As DNA, the CDR3 is TGCAGCGTTGAAGATCTGGGGGCTGGAACCGGGGAGCTGTTTTTT. Translation gives CSVEDLGAGTGELFF.

This clonotype showed up just a few times. V gene TRBV6-1 combines with J gene TRBJ2-5; TRBD2 is a possible D gene (6 bases). Germline values: CDR1 MNHNS, CDR2 SASEGT. The CDR3 loop spans 16 amino acids. V was clipped by 8 bases and J by 2 bases, with 21 bases between them. CDR3 nucleotide sequence: TGTGCCAGCCGACCAGACGCGGGACTCTCGCAAGAGACCCAGTACTTC. This codes for CASRPDAGLSQETQYF.

Comments on this clonotype: A much larger clone differs from this one at a single base, so this may be a read error. The J gene is TRBJ2-1, the V gene TRBV12-3 or TRBV12-4; 11 bases agree with TRBD2. The V gene end was trimmed by 8 bases and the J gene end by 2 bases; junction bases not matched to a gene: 14. There are 18 residues in the CDR3. Here the CDR3 DNA reads TGTGCCAGCTGCTCCGATCCGGGACTAGCGGATCCCTACAATGAGCAGTTCTTC. This encodes CASCSDPGLADPYNEQFF.

V and J are TRBV27 and TRBJ2-7; 7 bases align to TRBD2. This CDR3 contains 15 residues. V trimming: 2 bases; J trimming: 2 bases; junction bases outside the gene matches: 6. Germline V gene data show CDR1 as MNHEY and CDR2 as SMNVEV (reference sequence). The DNA for the CDR3 is TGTGCCAGCAGTTTAAAGCCGGGGGGAGCCTACGAGCAGTACTTC. Translation: CASSLKPGGAYEQYF.

The chain employs TRBV9 and TRBJ2-7; 7 nucleotides align to TRBD1. This CDR3 has 15 amino acids. V shed 4 bases, J shed 4 bases, and the junction held 11 bases outside the gene matches. Germline CDR1 reads SGDLS; CDR2 reads YYNGEE. DNA for the CDR3: TGTGCCAGCAGCCCTACAGGGGCTACCGGGTACGAGCAGTACTTC. Residues: CASSPTGATGYEQYF.

This clonotype showed up just a few times. This chain connects TRBV3-1 to TRBJ2-1, with 10 bases matching TRBD2. This CDR3 contains 15 residues. In germline, CDR1 is LGHDT, CDR2 YNNKEL (reference sequence). The ends lost 4 bases at V and 5 bases at J; junction bases unmatched: 5. CDR3 sequence (DNA): TGTGCCAGCAGCCTACGAGCGGGAGGGGACAATGAGCAGTTCTTC. It specifies CASSLRAGGDNEQFF.

This clonotype turned up a few times. The chain is built from TRBV11-2 and TRBJ2-7, with TRBD2 matching over 9 bases. J gave up 5 bases and V 5 bases, and 10 bases lay outside the gene matches. This CDR3 is built from 15 residues. The germline V gene encodes CDR1 SGHAT and CDR2 FQNNGV. CDR3 nucleotides: TGTGCCAGCAGCACTGGTAGCGGGAGTACCAACGAGCAGTACTTC. It yields the protein CASSTGSGSTNEQYF.

In regard to this clonotype: Just one base apart from a much larger clone, this may be a read error. The V call is TRBV19, the J call TRBJ2-1; possibly TRBD1 for D (6 bases). The CDR3 extends over 14 amino acids. Germline CDR1 is LNHDA and CDR2 is SQIVND (reference sequence). CDR3: CASRQGNSYNEQLF. The CDR3 DNA reads as TGTGCCAGTAGACAGGGAAACTCCTACAATGAGCAGTTATTC.

V is TRBV28 and J is TRBJ2-7; a possible D gene is TRBD2 (6 bases). This CDR3 spans 14 amino acids. The germline V and J ends were trimmed by 2 bases and 7 bases, with 15 bases remaining between them. The germline V gene encodes CDR1 MDHEN and CDR2 SYDVKM. CDR3 protein: CASSLGGEAREQYF. The CDR3 nucleotides are TGTGCCAGCAGTTTAGGAGGGGAGGCGAGGGAGCAGTACTTC.

Only a few counts were recorded for this clonotype. The rearrangement uses TRBV12-3 or TRBV12-4 and TRBJ2-7; 7 bases fit TRBD1. The CDR3 covers 15 residues. V lost 4 bases and J lost 3; bases outside the gene matches: 9. CDR3 sequence (DNA): TGTGCCAGCAGTTCCCCCCGACAGGGAGACTACGAGCAGTACTTC. It translates to CASSSPRQGDYEQYF.

The sample holds many counts of this clonotype. This chain uses TRBV6-2 or TRBV6-3 with TRBJ2-1; D uncertain. V was pared by 0 bases and J by 13 bases, with 16 bases between. This CDR3 is 14 amino acids long. Germline assignment: CDR1 MNHEY and CDR2 SVGEGT. The CDR3 spells CASSYSFLRDTQFF. CDR3 nucleotides: TGTGCCAGCAGTTACTCGTTCCTGCGAGATACACAGTTCTTC.

The V and J genes are TRBV10-2 and TRBJ1-2; D not certain. The CDR3 runs to 13 residues. Looked up from germline, CDR1 is WSHSY and CDR2 is SAAADI. Trimming stripped 3 bases from V and 4 bases from J, with 9 bases between. CDR3 protein: CASSDEVGYGYTF. Here the CDR3 DNA reads TGCGCCAGCAGTGATGAAGTGGGCTATGGCTACACCTTC.